Listed below are T cell receptor beta chains from one sample, sequenced in a study of T cell repertoires in cytomegalovirus infection. MiXCR, applied by TCRdb to the reads, yields one record per CDR3 protein. The sample lists roughly 180,000 distinct CDR3 sequences, over 25% occurring once. Sample: PBMCs. Receptors originate from a human donor in good health (CMV status not recorded). Some clones in this sample may be carry-over from other donors' samples. Each CDR3 is given with its conserved first and last residue. Fields, in order: V gene, J gene, clone size, D gene, CDR3 length, CDR3 DNA, CDR3 protein. A D gene is named only where the DNA matches it firmly. Clone size appears in some rows only: once, few, many, or a class for an expanded clone.

>TRBV29-1|TRBJ1-2|NA|NA|18
TGCAGCGTTGTAGTCCGAGACAGCCGCCCTTTTTCTTGGGATGGCTACACCTTC
CSVVVRDSRPFSWDGYTF
>TRBV6-2/TRBV6-3|TRBJ2-7|NA|NA|16
TGTGCCAGCAGTTACTCCACGTGGGACGCCACAAGAACGGAGTACTTC
CASSYSTWDATRTEYF
>TRBV7-2|TRBJ2-5|many|TRBD1|13
TGTGCCAGCAGCCGGGACAGCCAAGAGACCCAGTACTTC
CASSRDSQETQYF
>TRBV10-3|TRBJ1-6|few|NA|14
TGTGCCATCAGTGACCAGGGACCGGGGTCACCCCTCCACTTT
CAISDQGPGSPLHF
>TRBV7-2|TRBJ2-7|NA|NA|15
TGTGCCAGCAAGTATAGGGCAGGCCGCTCCTACGAGCAGTACTTC
CASKYRAGRSYEQYF
>TRBV18|TRBJ2-1|NA|NA|16
TGTGCCAGCTCACCACTCCAGGGTTCGGGCTACAATGAGCAGTTCTTC
CASSPLQGSGYNEQFF
>TRBV5-6|TRBJ2-4|NA|NA|16
TGTGCCAGCAGCTCCTATCGGGACAACTCAGGAGACATTCAGTACTTC
CASSSYRDNSGDIQYF
>TRBV7-2|TRBJ2-4|many|NA|15
TGTGCCAGCAGCTTAGTTCGAGGACAAAGAAACATTCAGTACTTC
CASSLVRGQRNIQYF
>TRBV6-2/TRBV6-3|TRBJ1-1|NA|NA|14
TGTGCCAGCAGACTTGGGGGGGCGGGAACTGAAGCTTTCTTT
CASRLGGAGTEAFF
>TRBV6-4|TRBJ1-1|few|NA|13
TGTGCCAGCAGTGAACGGGAGGCCACTGAAGCTTTCTTT
CASSEREATEAFF
>TRBV10-3|TRBJ2-5|NA|TRBD2|16
TGTGCCATCAGTGAGTCTAGCGGGGGCGTTCAAGAGACCCAGTACTTC
CAISESSGGVQETQYF
>TRBV7-9|TRBJ2-3|NA|NA|15
TGTGCCAGCAGCTTAGGACCACTCAGCACAGATACGCAGTATTTT
CASSLGPLSTDTQYF
>TRBV7-2|TRBJ1-2|many|NA|13
TGTGCCAGCAGCTTAGGGGGTTCCTATGGCTACACCTTC
CASSLGGSYGYTF
>TRBV29-1|TRBJ2-1|few|NA|14
TGCAGCGTTGACGGCCAGGGGATTTACAATGAGCAGTTCTTC
CSVDGQGIYNEQFF
>TRBV6-2/TRBV6-3|TRBJ2-3|NA|NA|13
TGTGCCAGCAGTTACAAGAGGACAGATACGCAGTATTTT
CASSYKRTDTQYF
>TRBV29-1|TRBJ2-7|few|NA|13
TGCAGCGTCCTACAGGGAACCTCCTACGAGCAGTACTTC
CSVLQGTSYEQYF
>TRBV10-1|TRBJ1-1|many|NA|13
TGCGCCAGCAGTCAACAGGCGAACACTGAAGCTTTCTTT
CASSQQANTEAFF
>TRBV14|TRBJ2-3|few|NA|20
TGTGCCAGCAGCCAAGTAGGCAACTGGGGACAACGAACTAGCACAGATACGCAGTATTTT
CASSQVGNWGQRTSTDTQYF
>TRBV9|TRBJ2-7|few|TRBD1|14
TGTGCCAGCAGCGGCGGGACAGGGGGCTACGAGCAGTACTTC
CASSGGTGGYEQYF
>TRBV25-1|TRBJ2-1|NA|NA|13
TGTGCCAGCACAAGTGTAGGCCTAAGTGAGCAGTTCTTC
CASTSVGLSEQFF
>TRBV2|TRBJ2-3|many|NA|12
TGTGCCAGCAGGGACAACACAGATACGCAGTATTTT
CASRDNTDTQYF
>TRBV7-3|TRBJ2-7|few|TRBD2|15
TGTGCCAGCAGCTTAACGGGCGGGGGGGCCTACGAGCAGTACTTC
CASSLTGGGAYEQYF
>TRBV7-3|TRBJ1-5|NA|NA|13
TGTGCCAGCAGCTTGGGACACCAGCTGCCCCAGCATTTT
CASSLGHQLPQHF
>TRBV29-1|TRBJ1-1|NA|TRBD1|14
TGCAGCGTTGGGCTCCAGGGGGGGAACACTGAAGCTTTCTTT
CSVGLQGGNTEAFF
>TRBV10-2|TRBJ1-5|NA|NA|14
TGCGCCAGCAGTGGGTCAGGGAGCAATCAGCCCCAGCATTTT
CASSGSGSNQPQHF
>TRBV7-2|TRBJ2-3|NA|NA|16
TGTGCCACCAGCCCCACTGGCGGGGGCTTCACAGATACGCAGTATTTT
CATSPTGGGFTDTQYF
>TRBV14|TRBJ2-2|NA|NA|13
TGTGCCAGCAGCCCGGACCGCACCGGGGAGCTGTTTTTT
CASSPDRTGELFF
>TRBV7-2|TRBJ1-2|many|NA|13
TGTGCCAGCAGCCCAAGGTTTAACTATGGCTACACCTTC
CASSPRFNYGYTF
>TRBV7-2|TRBJ2-4|NA|TRBD2|19
TGTGCCAGCAGCCCCGGGGTAGCGGGGGGGCCTAAGGCCAAAAACATTCAGTACTTC
CASSPGVAGGPKAKNIQYF
>TRBV6-4|TRBJ2-5|NA|TRBD2|17
TGTGCCACCGGAGTAGAGGAAGCGGGGGTAAGCCAAGAGACCCAGTACTTC
CATGVEEAGVSQETQYF
>TRBV7-2|TRBJ1-2|many|NA|13
TGTGCCAGCAGCTTATCAAACAGCTATGGCTACACCTTC
CASSLSNSYGYTF
>TRBV15|TRBJ2-5|NA|NA|14
TGTGCCACCAGCCAGGGCCCCAACGGAGAGACCCAGTACTTC
CATSQGPNGETQYF
>TRBV7-8|TRBJ1-5|many|NA|15
TGTGCCAGCAGCCTGGACAGAACTGGCAATCAGCCCCAGCATTTT
CASSLDRTGNQPQHF
>TRBV7-6|TRBJ1-6|NA|TRBD1|14
TGTGCCAGCAGCTTAGACAGGGGTAATTCACCCCTCCACTTT
CASSLDRGNSPLHF
>TRBV29-1|TRBJ2-3|few|NA|14
TGCAGCGTTGAAGATCGCCAGGGGACAGATACGCAGTATTTT
CSVEDRQGTDTQYF
>TRBV29-1|TRBJ1-5|NA|NA|13
TGCAGCGTTGAAGTCACGCGTAATCAGCCCCAGCATTTT
CSVEVTRNQPQHF
>TRBV7-8|TRBJ1-1|few|TRBD1|17
TGTGCCAGCAGCTCGGGCCGGGACAGGCTGAGGGACACTGAAGCTTTCTTT
CASSSGRDRLRDTEAFF
>TRBV20-1|TRBJ2-3|NA|TRBD1|15
TGCAGTGCTAGTCCCCGGGACAGGGGATCAGATACGCAGTATTTT
CSASPRDRGSDTQYF
>TRBV18|TRBJ2-6|NA|NA|18
TGTGCCAGCTCACCCGCGACAGGCGTAAGCTCTGGGGCCAACGTCCTGACTTTC
CASSPATGVSSGANVLTF
>TRBV6-6|TRBJ2-7|NA|NA|11
TGTGCCAGCAGCCTCCTGAGAGGGAAGTACTTC
CASSLLRGKYF
>TRBV6-6|TRBJ1-2|NA|NA|13
TGTGCCAGCAGCTCACAGGGAAGCTATGGCTACACCTTC
CASSSQGSYGYTF
>TRBV6-5|TRBJ2-1|few|TRBD1|13
TGTGCCAGCCTTAGGACAGGGTACAATGAGCAGTTCTTC
CASLRTGYNEQFF
>TRBV7-2|TRBJ2-3|few|TRBD2|17
TGTGCCAGCAGCTTATCCAGCGGGGGGACTAGCACAGATACGCAGTATTTT
CASSLSSGGTSTDTQYF
>TRBV11-2|TRBJ2-7|NA|NA|17
TGTGCCAGCAGGACGGTGAAGGGCCGTCCCCCTACGACGTGGGAATACTTC
CASRTVKGRPPTTWEYF
>TRBV7-2|TRBJ1-4|many|NA|14
TGTGCCAGCAGCTTATTACAGGGTGGTGAAAAACTGTTTTTT
CASSLLQGGEKLFF
>TRBV11-2|TRBJ1-2|few|NA|15
TGTGCCAGCAGCTTAGAGGTTGGGGGAAACTATGGCTACACCTTC
CASSLEVGGNYGYTF
>TRBV20-1|TRBJ2-5|NA|TRBD2|14
TGCAGTGCCGGACTAGCGGGGCGACAAGAGACCCAGTACTTC
CSAGLAGRQETQYF
>TRBV25-1|TRBJ1-1|NA|TRBD1|15
TGTGCCAGCAGTAGGGACAGCTCCCCGGGCACTGAAGCTTTCTTT
CASSRDSSPGTEAFF
>TRBV7-8|TRBJ1-6|few|NA|16
TGTGCCAGCAGCTACCGGACGGGGACCTATAATTCACCCCTCCACTTT
CASSYRTGTYNSPLHF
>TRBV12-3/TRBV12-4|TRBJ2-3|many|TRBD2|18
TGTGCCAGCAGTTTAGAGGTCGGGCTAGCGGGGGCCCAAGATACGCAGTATTTT
CASSLEVGLAGAQDTQYF
>TRBV9|TRBJ1-1|NA|NA|14
TGTGCCAGCAGCGTAGATGGCAGGGACACTGAAGCTTTCTTT
CASSVDGRDTEAFF
>TRBV11-2|TRBJ2-6|once|NA|19
TGTGCCAGCAGCTTTTACCAAAATAGACGGCCCTCTGGGGCCAACGTCCTGACTTTC
CASSFYQNRRPSGANVLTF
>TRBV4-1|TRBJ1-2|few|TRBD1|15
TGCGCCAGCAGCCAAGATCGGGGGCAGGGGGTAGACTACACCTTC
CASSQDRGQGVDYTF